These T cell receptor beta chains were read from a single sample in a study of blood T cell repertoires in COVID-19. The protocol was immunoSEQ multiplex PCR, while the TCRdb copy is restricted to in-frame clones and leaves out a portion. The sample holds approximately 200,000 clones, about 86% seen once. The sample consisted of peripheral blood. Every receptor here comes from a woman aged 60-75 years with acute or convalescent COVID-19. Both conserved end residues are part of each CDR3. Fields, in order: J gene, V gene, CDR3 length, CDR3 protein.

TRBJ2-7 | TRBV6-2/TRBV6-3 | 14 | CASSRLSGGHEQYF
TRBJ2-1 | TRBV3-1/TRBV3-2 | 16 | CASSQTGTSSLNEQFF
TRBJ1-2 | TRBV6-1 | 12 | CASSDVLRGYTF
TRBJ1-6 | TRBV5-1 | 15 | CASSLSTGNNSPLHF
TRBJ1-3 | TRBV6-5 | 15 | CASRSNYNLGNTIYF
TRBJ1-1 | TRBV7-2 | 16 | CASSSRQINLNTEAFF
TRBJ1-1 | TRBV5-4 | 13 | CASSSRGAPEAFF
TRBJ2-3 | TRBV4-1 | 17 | CASSQRFLAGDTDTQYF
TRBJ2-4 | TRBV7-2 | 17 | CASSSATRTSGVGIQYF
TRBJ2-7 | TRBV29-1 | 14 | CSVMRASGGYEQYF
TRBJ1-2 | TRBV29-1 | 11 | CSVDTNYGYTF
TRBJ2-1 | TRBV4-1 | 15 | CASSRLAGGLIEQFF
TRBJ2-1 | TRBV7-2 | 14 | CASSSRDYYNEQFF
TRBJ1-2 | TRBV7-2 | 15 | CASSRTGTDNYGYTF
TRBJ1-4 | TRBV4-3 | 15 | CASSLNDGENEKLFF
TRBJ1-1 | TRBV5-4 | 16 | CASSPGAPGGSTEAFF
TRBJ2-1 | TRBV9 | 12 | CASGGHYNEQFF
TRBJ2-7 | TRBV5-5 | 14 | CASSVSRVDGEQYF
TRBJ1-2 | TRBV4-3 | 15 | CASSQDPRGDYGYTF
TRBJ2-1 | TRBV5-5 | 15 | CASSFTGTSYNEQFF
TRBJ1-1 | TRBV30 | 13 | CAWSVLRGAEAFF
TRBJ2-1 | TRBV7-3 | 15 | CASSREGRTYNEQFF
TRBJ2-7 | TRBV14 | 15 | CASSQDSAGPREQYF
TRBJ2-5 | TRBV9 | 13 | CASSVALQETQYF
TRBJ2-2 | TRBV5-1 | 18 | CASSYLSSGVPNTGELFF
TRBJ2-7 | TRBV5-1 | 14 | CASSSGQGTYEQYF
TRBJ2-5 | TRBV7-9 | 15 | CASSLAAGTSGTQYF
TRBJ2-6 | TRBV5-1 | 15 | CASSLAVSGANVLTF
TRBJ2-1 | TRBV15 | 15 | CATSTNRGPTDEQFF
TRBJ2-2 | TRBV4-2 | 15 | CASSLQGKGTGELFF
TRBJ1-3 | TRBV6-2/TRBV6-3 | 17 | CASSYYLDTSPGNTIYF
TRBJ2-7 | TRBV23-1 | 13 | CASSHGPSYEQYF
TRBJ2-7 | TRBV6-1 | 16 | CASSEGASGGAYEQYF
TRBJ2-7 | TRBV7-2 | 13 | CASSPSSWYEQYF
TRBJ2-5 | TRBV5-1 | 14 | CASSPSGGTETQYF
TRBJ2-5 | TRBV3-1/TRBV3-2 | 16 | CASSLTVGLDQETQYF
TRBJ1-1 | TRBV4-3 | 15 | CASSQDRVSNTEAFF
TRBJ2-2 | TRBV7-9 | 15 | CASSLVQQNTGELFF
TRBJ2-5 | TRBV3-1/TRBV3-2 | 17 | CASSQGRERGGRETQYF
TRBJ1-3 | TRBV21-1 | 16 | CASSKQRGNSGNTIYF
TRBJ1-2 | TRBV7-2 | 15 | CASSVTGDANYGYTF
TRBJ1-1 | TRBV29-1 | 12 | CSVAGQNTEAFF
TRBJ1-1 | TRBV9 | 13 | CASSDRTGREAFF
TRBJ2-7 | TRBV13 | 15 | CASSSPGQGNYEQYF
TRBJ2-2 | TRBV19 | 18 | CASSSLGAGDTNTGELFF
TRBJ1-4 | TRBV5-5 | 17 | CASSARPSPGNNEKLFF
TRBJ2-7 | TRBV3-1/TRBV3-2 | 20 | CASSQGFGLAGATSSYEQYF